This T cell receptor (beta chain) was recorded in a study of Ad26.COV2.S vaccination and SARS-CoV-2 variants. The germline CDR1 and CDR2 sequences are MGHRA and YSYEKL. Between the trimmed V and J ends, which lost 2 bases and 0 bases, there was a span of 11 bases. The length of the CDR3 is 15 residues. Treatment denoted: 15 to 20 received Ad26.COV2.S at low or high dose, single or two shots; a few received placebo; per-sample allocation not given. Sample collection was performed on day 63 after the first vaccine or placebo injection. This adult donor, from Boston, was 18-55 years old. Assay used: immunoSEQ multiplex PCR; TCRdb lists only in-frame clones, some missing. Among about 410,000 clones, 80% to 95% were seen once, and the ten largest hold around 1.8%.

The specimen comprised peripheral blood, sampled in a trial of Ad26.COV2.S vaccine versus placebo. This TCR came from a person aged 18-65 years who received the Ad26.COV2.S COVID-19 vaccine or a placebo. The V and J genes are TRBV4-1 and TRBJ2-7; possibly TRBD1 for D (5 bases). The CDR3 DNA is TGCGCCAGCAGCCAATTGACAGAGAGCTCCTACGAGCAGTACTTC. Translating gives CASSQLTESSYEQYF.